The clone carrying this T cell receptor beta chain was recorded a few times. What it binds is not known. Sequenced by immunoSEQ multiplex PCR; TCRdb stores in-frame clones only, minus some. Here the sample spans 9,900 or so clones, 85% to 90% being singletons. Trimming took off 7 bases at V and 0 bases at J, with 8 bases between the two ends. The germline V gene encodes CDR1 SGHNT and CDR2 YYREEE (reference sequence). The CDR3 length is 14 residues. The sample comes from a study of graft-versus-host responses after intestinal transplantation. Study-level background: Recipients received multivisceral, liver-intestinal, or isolated intestinal transplants. All recipients got anti-thymocyte globulin induction, then tacrolimus and steroids for about three years.

Points from the study as a whole: Investigators detected GvH clones in recipient marrow, with some emerging earlier in ileum or blood.

The rearrangement joins TRBV5-4 to TRBJ2-6; a weak D match, TRBD1 (5 bases). The source material was PBMCs, sampled 230 to 250 days after intestinal transplant. The sequence derives from a human patient who received an intestinal transplant, so some T cells may come from the graft donor. The CDR3 nucleotides are TGTGCCAGCGGGGCCCCCTCTGGGGCCAACGTCCTGACTTTC. Its protein product is CASGAPSGANVLTF.